This TCR beta chain was observed in a study of blood T cell repertoires in COVID-19. Study-wide background: Whether acute or convalescent, the COVID-19 samples came from the United States, Italy and Spain. T cells, B-cell-depleted T cells, or PBMCs provided the cDNA or gDNA that served as material.

The CDR3 covers 15 residues. Germline V gene sequence: CDR1 SNHLY, CDR2 FYNNEI. The V gene end was trimmed by 6 bases and the J gene end by 3 bases; junction bases not matched to a gene: 6. Data came from immunoSEQ multiplex PCR; TCRdb stores just in-frame clones and leaves some out. The data contain roughly 140,000 clones, around 80% of them singletons. The sequence derives from a man aged 55 to 69 with acute or convalescent COVID-19. The chain is built from TRBV2 and TRBJ1-2; TRBD1 agrees at 11 bases. Source material: peripheral blood. The CDR3 sequence: CASRAGQGAHYGYTF. The CDR3 nucleotides are TGTGCCAGCAGAGCCGGACAGGGGGCACACTATGGCTACACCTTC.